This T cell receptor (beta chain) was documented in a study of vaccination and CD4 T cells after COVID-19. Study context: Nasal swab PCR had detected SARS-CoV-2 in convalescent patients, fewer than 10 mild and one severe.

The time point: late sampling 161 to 241 days after vaccination in three convalescent patients. As for treatment: roughly 11-day PBMC culture with coronavirus spike peptide pools or control peptides (ViraFEST assay). Scientists ran DNA taken from cultured CD4+ T cells through the Oncomine TCR Beta short-read assay for sequencing. MiXCR was run by TCRdb on the PCR reads, yielding one entry per CDR3 protein. The sample lists 15,000 to 20,000 distinct CDR3 sequences, around 50% occurring once. This clonotype showed up just a few times. Its matching antigen is unknown. The material sequenced was CD4+ T cells from blood, cultured in vitro, taken about 7 months after SARS-CoV-2 vaccination. The receptor was derived from a human donor who had recovered from COVID-19.

CDR3 loop: CASSQAPTANYGYTF. As DNA, the CDR3 is TGCGCCAGCAGCCAAGCTCCGACAGCTAACTATGGCTACACCTTC. The chain has TRBV4-1 and TRBJ1-2; TRBD1 might be the D (5 bases). Germline lookup yields CDR1 MGHRA and CDR2 YSYEKL. Deletions cut 1 base from V and 0 bases from J, with 9 bases between. The CDR3 consists of 15 residues.